Each of the 8 T cell receptor beta chains below was sequenced from the same sample in a study of CD8 T cells in ankylosing spondylitis. TCRdb re-called the 5' RACE reads through MiXCR, storing one row per CDR3 protein. The sample lists roughly 470,000 distinct CDR3 sequences, about 24% occurring once. Their antigen targets remain unknown. Points from the study as a whole: The study identified a TCR beta motif of several highly homologous variants that appeared characteristic of ankylosing spondylitis blood.

The sample comprised blood, either unsorted or a sorted T cell fraction (not recorded which). Receptors were obtained from a male donor with ankylosing spondylitis.

This clonotype turned up a few times. The junction departs from germline at one end; a sequencing error may be responsible. The rearrangement uses TRBV12-3 or TRBV12-4 and TRBJ1-5, with 9 bases lining up with TRBD1. The CDR3 runs 16 residues. The CDR3 DNA is TGTGCCAGCAGATTAGTGGGACAGGGAGGTGGGCAGCCCCAGCATTTT. Translation: CASRLVGQGGGQPQHF.

DNA for the CDR3: TGCAGCGTTGACGACAGGGGAGATGAAAAACTGTTTTTT. As protein: CSVDDRGDEKLFF. The chain carries TRBV29-1 and TRBJ1-4, with TRBD1 matching 8 bases. V lost 3 bases and J lost 6; bases outside the gene matches: 3. CDR1 is SQVTM and CDR2 is ANQGSEA in the germline V gene. This CDR3 has 13 amino acids.

J is TRBJ2-5 and V is TRBV7-2, with 9 bases aligning to TRBD2. The CDR3 runs to 15 residues. Germline V lookup: CDR1 SGHTA, CDR2 FQGNSA. The junction had 4 bases not matched to a gene; V was cut back by 3 bases and J by 2 bases. The CDR3 DNA reads as TGTGCCAGCAGCTTGGGCAGCGGGAGGCAAGAGACCCAGTACTTC. Amino acid sequence: CASSLGSGRQETQYF.

This clonotype was recorded many times. The chain is built from TRBV29-1 and TRBJ1-2; 8 bases are shared with TRBD1. The germline gives CDR1 SQVTM, CDR2 ANQGSEA. This CDR3 comprises 12 residues. Germline trimming cut 5 bases from V and 4 bases from J; bases unmatched to any gene: 3. CDR3 sequence: CSVRTGTYGYTF. CDR3 nucleotide sequence: TGCAGCGTTCGGACAGGGACCTATGGCTACACCTTC.

The chain recombines TRBV11-2 with TRBJ1-3, with D hard to call. Trimming took 0 bases from V and 1 from J, leaving 10 bases between them. CDR1 and CDR2 from the germline V gene are SGHAT and FQNNGV. This CDR3 spans 16 amino acids. The chain's CDR3 is CASSLDIGFSGNTIYF. CDR3 bases: TGTGCCAGCAGCTTAGATATTGGGTTTTCTGGAAACACCATATATTTT. The full variable domain, completed using reference TRBV11-2 and TRBJ1-3, is EAGVAQSPRYKIIEKRQSVAFWCNPISGHATLYWYQQILGQGPKLLIQFQNNGVVDDSQLPKDRFSAERLKGVDSTLKIQPAKLEDSAVYLCASSLDIGFSGNTIYFGEGSWLTVV.

This clonotype was seen more than once but under ten times. The rearrangement links TRBV7-2 to TRBJ2-2; the match to TRBD2 covers 13 bases. Trimming removed 5 bases from V and 4 bases from J; junction bases left unmatched: 4. The CDR3 totals 16 residues. Germline V gene data show CDR1 as SGHTA and CDR2 as FQGNSA. This CDR3 is CASSPRTSGSTGELFF. The CDR3 nucleotides read TGTGCCAGCAGCCCCCGGACTAGCGGGAGCACCGGGGAGCTGTTTTTT.

This clonotype was detected only a few times. V is TRBV20-1 and J is TRBJ2-3; 8 bases are shared with TRBD2. CDR1 is DFQATT, CDR2 SNEGSKA, per germline (reference sequence). After removal of 5 bases from V and 2 bases from J, the junction contained 15 bases not matched to a gene. The CDR3 has 17 residues. The CDR3 DNA follows: TGCAGTGCTGGGAAAGGGAGCGGGAGTGGGCACACAGATACGCAGTATTTT. Protein: CSAGKGSGSGHTDTQYF.

The rearrangement links TRBV6-5 to TRBJ1-5; TRBD1 aligns across 8 bases. V was pared by 7 bases and J by 2 bases, with 7 bases of the junction left unmatched. The germline gives CDR1 MNHEY, CDR2 SVGAGI. This CDR3 region has 15 residues. Here the CDR3 reads CASIYDRGGNQPQHF. The DNA of the CDR3 is TGTGCCAGCATTTATGACAGGGGTGGCAATCAGCCCCAGCATTTT.